This TCR beta chain derives from a study of cytomegalovirus exposure and HLA in healthy donors. Findings of the study overall: Later analysis associated a missense DCLRE1C variant with TCR beta V- and J-gene trimming. Researchers catalogued 164 TCR beta chains as cytomegalovirus-associated. It was shown in a later analysis that HLA-associated TCR beta chains were more clonally expanded than other, equally common chains.

The PCR contained 60 Vbeta and 13 Jbeta primers. Libraries were prepared by immunoSEQ multiplex PCR; TCRdb keeps only in-frame clonotypes and omits some of them. The sample consists of about 89,000 clones, under 80% of them appearing once. The CDR3 spans 15 residues. V shed 7 bases and J 8 bases; nucleotides not matched to a gene: 11. Germline V lookup: CDR1 MDHEN, CDR2 SYDVKM. About this clone itself: Antigen specificity is unknown.

The chain recombines TRBV28 with TRBJ2-2, with TRBD2 matching 9 bases. The sequenced material came from PBMCs. This clonotype was obtained from a man in his thirties or forties in good health and CMV-seropositive. CDR3 loop: CASTWRLAAGGELFF. The CDR3 DNA follows: TGTGCCAGCACTTGGCGACTAGCGGCCGGTGGGGAGCTGTTTTTT.